What follows are 31 T cell receptor beta chains derived from one specimen sequenced in a study of vaccination effects on CD4 cells after COVID-19. ViraFEST expansion of antigen-specific CD4+ T cells with viral peptide pools preceded sequencing. Scientists isolated CD4+ T cells after a roughly ten-day culture period ended. Either the BNT162b2 or mRNA-1273 vaccine was given to participants in two doses. Antigens of these TCRs are unknown. TCRdb's copy holds only in-frame clones and misses some; the assay was immunoSEQ multiplex PCR. The data show 57,000 or so clones, 73% seen once. The sample consisted of CD4+ T cells from PBMCs cultured with HCoV-229E spike peptides, taken after COVID-19 vaccination. The receptors come from a human donor who received a COVID-19 vaccine.

This clone was seen a handful of times. The chain links TRBV13 to TRBJ1-2; TRBD1 might be the D (6 bases). Trimming removed 5 bases from V and 3 bases from J, with 16 bases in between. Germline CDR1 reads PRHDT; CDR2 reads FYEKMQ (reference sequence). This CDR3 comprises 15 residues. This CDR3 reads CASSLHRDTDYGYTF. The DNA for the CDR3 is TGTGCCAGCAGCCTTCACCGGGACACAGACTATGGCTACACCTTC. Complete variable domain (other parts from reference TRBV13 and TRBJ1-2): AAGVIQSPRHLIKEKRETATLKCYPIPRHDTVYWYQQGPGQDPQFLISFYEKMQSDKGSIPDRFSAQQFSDYHSELNMSSLELGDSALYFCASSLHRDTDYGYTFGSGTRLTVV.

The chain combines TRBV5-1 with TRBJ2-1; TRBD1 matches at 10 bases. Germline V gene sequence: CDR1 SGHRS, CDR2 YFSETQ. The CDR3 is made up of 16 amino acids. V lost 0 bases to trimming and J lost 8 bases; unmatched junction nucleotides: 8. CDR3 sequence reads: CASSLGTGGVVDEQFF. CDR3 DNA sequence: TGCGCCAGCAGCTTGGGGACAGGGGGGGTAGTGGATGAGCAGTTCTTC.

The genes are TRBV6-5 and TRBJ2-3; possibly TRBD1 for D (6 bases). The V gene lost 5 bases and the J gene lost 3 bases, with 9 bases spanning the gap. CDR3 length: 13 amino acids. CDR1 and CDR2 (germline): MNHEY, SVGAGI. The CDR3 bases are TGTGCCAGCAGTCTACAGGGTACAGATACGCAGTATTTT. It yields the protein CASSLQGTDTQYF.

This clone was recorded a few times. This sequence joins TRBV5-1 and TRBJ2-2; no clear D gene. CDR1 and CDR2 (germline): SGHRS, YFSETQ. This CDR3 contains 15 residues. V lost 4 bases and J lost 1, with 11 bases in between. CDR3 amino acids: CASSPTLMNTGELFF. The CDR3 bases are TGCGCCAGCAGCCCTACCTTAATGAACACCGGGGAGCTGTTTTTT.

This clone appeared a single time. The chain carries TRBV7-2 and TRBJ2-3, with 7 positions matching TRBD1. J was trimmed by 3 bases and V by 6 bases; bases with no gene match: 15. This CDR3 has 17 residues. CDR1 is SGHTA, CDR2 FQGNSA, per germline. CDR3 in amino acids: CASSFTGRGSRTDTQYF. In DNA, the CDR3 is TGTGCCAGCAGTTTTACGGGCAGGGGGTCTCGTACAGATACGCAGTATTTT.

This clone appeared once. The chain links TRBV7-9 to TRBJ1-5; 9 bases align to TRBD1. V trimming: 5 bases; J trimming: 4 bases; junction bases outside the gene matches: 9. The germline V gene has CDR1 SEHNR and CDR2 FQNEAQ (reference sequence). This CDR3 spans 16 amino acids. The CDR3 loop reads CASSRQGTGPNQPQHF. DNA for the CDR3: TGTGCCAGCAGCCGACAAGGGACAGGGCCAAATCAGCCCCAGCATTTT.

The chain is built from TRBV7-2 and TRBJ2-3; 7 bases agree with TRBD1. Germline loops: CDR1 SGHTA, CDR2 FQGNSA. The CDR3 contains 16 residues. The V and J ends lost 2 bases and 2 bases, in that order; junction bases with no gene match: 7. The CDR3 protein is CASSLRQGDNTDTQYF. CDR3 bases: TGTGCCAGCAGCTTACGACAGGGTGACAACACAGATACGCAGTATTTT. The variable domain in full, with the rest retrieved from reference TRBV7-2 and TRBJ2-3, is GAGVSQSPSNKVTEKGKDVELRCDPISGHTALYWYRQSLGQGLEFLIYFQGNSAPDKSGLPSDRFSAERTGGSVSTLTIQRTQQEDSAVYLCASSLRQGDNTDTQYFGPGTRLTVL.

The V call is TRBV6-9, the J call TRBJ2-7; perhaps TRBD1 as D (6 bases). Per germline, CDR1 MNHGY and CDR2 SVAAGI. This CDR3 is 10 amino acids long. The CDR3: CGGQIYEQYV. CDR3 DNA sequence: TGTGGGGGGCAAATTTACGAGCAGTACGTC.

The sample holds a few counts of this clone. This sequence joins TRBV9 and TRBJ1-1; no definite D call. Germline CDR1 SGDLS, CDR2 YYNGEE. V lost 4 bases to trimming and J lost 1 base, with 11 bases between them. This CDR3 contains 14 residues. CDR3 DNA: TGTGCCAGCAGCCGAGAGGCAGCGAACACTGAAGCTTTCTTT. Translating gives CASSREAANTEAFF.

V gene TRBV7-6 combines with J gene TRBJ2-5; 8 bases match TRBD1. The trim removed 2 bases at V and 3 bases at J, leaving 8 bases unmatched. The V gene's germline CDR1 is SGHVS and CDR2 FNYEAQ. There are 16 residues in the CDR3. The CDR3 DNA reads as TGTGCCAGCAGCTTAATCAGGGGGCAACAAAAAGAGACCCAGTACTTC. Amino acid sequence: CASSLIRGQQKETQYF. Variable domain in full (rest from reference TRBV7-6 and TRBJ2-5): GAGVSQSPRYKVTKRGQDVALRCDPISGHVSLYWYRQALGQGPEFLTYFNYEAQQDKSGLPNDRFSAERPEGSISTLTIQRTEQRDSAMYRCASSLIRGQQKETQYFGPGTRLLVL.

The J gene is TRBJ2-3, the V gene TRBV6-5; 9 bases align to TRBD1. CDR3 size: 15 residues. Per the germline V gene, CDR1 is MNHEY and CDR2 is SVGAGI. Unmatched junction bases numbered 11, after V lost 11 bases and J lost 2 bases. The CDR3: CAANRGRGTTDTQYF. CDR3 bases: TGTGCCGCAAACAGGGGGCGGGGGACCACAGATACGCAGTATTTT.

This sequence joins TRBV5-1 and TRBJ1-1; D is undetermined. The V gene's germline CDR1 is SGHRS and CDR2 YFSETQ. Trimming removed 2 bases at V and 5 bases at J, with 10 bases between. The CDR3 is made up of 13 amino acids. CDR3 coding DNA: TGCGCCAGCAGCTTTATGGGTGGAACTGAAGCTTTCTTT. Protein sequence: CASSFMGGTEAFF.

The V and J genes are TRBV9 and TRBJ2-1, with 9 bases fitting TRBD2. This CDR3 has 16 residues. CDR1 SGDLS and CDR2 YYNGEE come from the germline V gene. Unmatched junction bases numbered 7, after V lost 4 bases and J lost 2 bases. CDR3 residues: CASSPRVAGAYNEQFF. In DNA form, the CDR3 reads TGTGCCAGCAGCCCCCGAGTAGCGGGGGCCTACAATGAGCAGTTCTTC.

There are a few counts of this clone. The chain couples TRBV19 to TRBJ1-2; D remains ambiguous. The length of the CDR3 is 15 residues. The germline V gene encodes CDR1 LNHDA and CDR2 SQIVND (reference sequence). Trimming took 5 bases from V and 3 from J, leaving 16 bases between them. The CDR3 protein is CASSVRVQEDYGYTF. The CDR3 nucleotides are TGTGCCAGTAGTGTTCGGGTCCAGGAGGACTATGGCTACACCTTC. Together with reference TRBV19 and TRBJ1-2, the CDR3 gives the full variable domain: DGGITQSPKYLFRKEGQNVTLSCEQNLNHDAMYWYRQDPGQGLRLIYYSQIVNDFQKGDIAEGYSVSREKKESFPLTVTSAQKNPTAFYLCASSVRVQEDYGYTFGSGTRLTVV.

This clone has only one observation. The V call is TRBV11-2, the J call TRBJ2-1; D not certain. The V and J ends lost 1 base and 5 bases respectively, with 6 bases between them. The CDR3 runs to 13 residues. CDR1 and CDR2 from the germline V gene are SGHAT and FQNNGV. CDR3: CASSLGENNEQFF. The CDR3 DNA is TGTGCCAGCAGCTTAGGGGAAAACAATGAGCAGTTCTTC.

This clone has only one observation. The J gene is TRBJ2-1, the V gene TRBV4-3; 11 bases line up with TRBD2. CDR1 and CDR2 from the germline V gene are LGHNA and YSLEER. The V gene end was trimmed by 0 bases and the J gene end by 10 bases; junction bases not matched to a gene: 8. This CDR3 region has 16 residues. CDR3 residues: CASSQDNSGGAREQFF. CDR3 sequence (DNA): TGCGCCAGCAGCCAAGATAATAGCGGGGGGGCCCGGGAGCAGTTCTTC.

This rearrangement joins TRBV2 to TRBJ2-1; possible D gene TRBD1, 6 bases. Germline V gives CDR1 SNHLY, CDR2 FYNNEI. This CDR3 has 15 amino acids. V dropped 3 bases and J dropped 4 bases, with 13 bases sitting between them. CDR3 protein: CASSDRGSPYNEQFF. The CDR3 region has the DNA TGTGCCAGCAGTGACAGGGGATCCCCTTACAATGAGCAGTTCTTC.

V is TRBV7-2 and J is TRBJ1-2; 9 bases fit TRBD1. CDR3 size: 14 residues. The junction had 3 bases not matched to a gene; V was cut back by 3 bases and J by 4 bases. CDR1 is SGHTA, CDR2 FQGNSA, per germline. CDR3 in amino acids: CASSFKGQGYGYTF. CDR3 DNA: TGTGCCAGCAGCTTTAAGGGACAGGGCTATGGCTACACCTTC. Looking up the rest from reference TRBV7-2 and TRBJ1-2 gives the full variable domain: GAGVSQSPSNKVTEKGKDVELRCDPISGHTALYWYRQSLGQGLEFLIYFQGNSAPDKSGLPSDRFSAERTGGSVSTLTIQRTQQEDSAVYLCASSFKGQGYGYTFGSGTRLTVV.

There are a few counts of this clone. J is TRBJ2-1 and V is TRBV6-4, with D perhaps being TRBD1 or TRBD2 (6 bases each). V was trimmed by 6 bases and J by 7 bases, leaving 25 bases between them. The CDR3 is made up of 17 amino acids. Looked up from germline, CDR1 is MRHNA and CDR2 is SNTAGT. CDR3 in amino acids: CASSALGGYSRENEQFF. In nucleotides, the CDR3 is TGTGCCAGCAGCGCTCTAGGGGGGTACTCCAGGGAGAATGAGCAGTTCTTC.

Comment on this clone: Other DNA sequences within the sample encode an identical CDR3. The chain joins TRBV18 to TRBJ2-2; D unclear. Germline V gives CDR1 KGHSH, CDR2 LQKENI. CDR3 length: 15 residues. V shed 2 bases and J shed 0 bases, with 7 bases lying between them. In DNA form, the CDR3 reads TGTGCCAGCTCACCAGGCATATCGAACACCGGGGAGCTGTTTTTT. Translation: CASSPGISNTGELFF.

This clone was seen only a few times. The rearrangement links TRBV5-8 to TRBJ2-5; D remains unclear. The CDR3 has 11 amino acids. V gave up 3 bases and J gave up 5 bases, with 5 bases separating them. The germline gives CDR1 SGHTS, CDR2 YDEGEE. CDR3 amino acids: CASSSRETQYF. As DNA, the CDR3 is TGTGCCAGCAGCTCCCGTGAGACCCAGTACTTC.

The chain links TRBV7-3 to TRBJ2-1; TRBD2 agrees at 10 bases. Germline assignment: CDR1 SGHTA and CDR2 FQGTGA. V shed 5 bases and J 14 bases; nucleotides not matched to a gene: 12. The CDR3 has 14 residues. CDR3 protein: CASSPDRAGGPKFF. In DNA form, the CDR3 reads TGTGCCAGCAGCCCCGATCGAGCGGGGGGGCCTAAGTTCTTC.

Only one count was recorded for this clone. V gene TRBV7-3 combines with J gene TRBJ1-1; D is undetermined. Germline CDR1 SGHTA, CDR2 FQGTGA. The CDR3 contains 13 residues. The germline V and J ends were trimmed by 5 bases and 0 bases, with 7 bases remaining between them. The CDR3 protein is CASSAQMNTEAFF. The CDR3 DNA reads TGTGCCAGCAGCGCCCAGATGAACACTGAAGCTTTCTTT.

This clone has just a few counts. The chain employs TRBV3-1 (or the pseudogene TRBV3-2) and TRBJ1-6; D unclear. CDR1 is LGHDT and CDR2 is YNNKEL in the germline V gene (reference sequence). The CDR3 sequence is 13 residues long. V was pared by 0 bases and J by 11 bases, with 8 bases between. CDR3 in DNA: TGTGCCAGCAGCCAAGAGGGTGGTGCACCCCTCCACTTT. Protein product: CASSQEGGAPLHF.

The chain links TRBV9 to TRBJ2-5, with 10 positions matching TRBD1. The CDR3 length is 16 residues. J gave up 5 bases and V 1 base, and 8 bases lay outside the gene matches. The germline gives CDR1 SGDLS, CDR2 YYNGEE. CDR3 protein: CASSVRGTGEGETQYF. CDR3 nucleotides: TGTGCCAGCAGCGTACGTGGGACAGGGGAAGGGGAGACCCAGTACTTC.

The chain has TRBV30 and TRBJ2-5; D might be TRBD1 (6 bases). The V gene lost 8 bases and the J gene lost 5 bases, with 18 bases spanning the gap. CDR1 is GTSNPN and CDR2 is SVGIG in the germline V gene (reference sequence). This CDR3 comprises 13 residues. CDR3 sequence: CALSGGLRETQYF. The DNA for the CDR3 is TGTGCCCTTTCTGGGGGCCTGAGGGAGACCCAGTACTTC.

In this sample, this clone turned up a few times. This sequence joins TRBV5-6 and TRBJ1-6; a weak D match, TRBD1 (5 bases). Trimming removed 4 bases at V and 8 bases at J, with 16 bases between. There are 15 residues in the CDR3. The germline gives CDR1 SGHDT, CDR2 YYEEEE. CDR3: CASSPGTPGYSPLHF. The CDR3 bases are TGTGCCAGCAGCCCGGGGACCCCAGGGTATTCACCCCTCCACTTT.

This clone was seen only once. The CDR3 DNA sequence: TGTGCCAGCAGCGGGGGACAGTACAATGAGCAGTTCTTC. It encodes CASSGGQYNEQFF. The chain couples TRBV7-3 to TRBJ2-1; 7 nucleotides align to TRBD1. With V trimmed by 5 bases and J by 4 bases, 2 bases remained unmatched. This CDR3 spans 13 amino acids. In germline, CDR1 is SGHTA, CDR2 FQGTGA.

This rearrangement joins TRBV2 to TRBJ2-1; a weak D match, TRBD1 (5 bases). With 6 bases removed from V and 2 bases from J, the gap between germline ends came to 23 bases. Germline V gene sequence: CDR1 SNHLY, CDR2 FYNNEI. The CDR3 spans 18 residues. The CDR3 loop reads CASRSSKATQGTYNEQFF. CDR3 DNA sequence: TGTGCCAGCAGATCGAGCAAAGCGACGCAGGGCACCTACAATGAGCAGTTCTTC.

The V and J genes are TRBV6-5 and TRBJ1-2; 7 bases agree with TRBD1. This CDR3 is built from 14 residues. V lost 0 bases to trimming and J lost 8 bases; unmatched junction nucleotides: 6. The germline V gene has CDR1 MNHEY and CDR2 SVGAGI. The CDR3 nucleotides are TGTGCCAGCAGTTACTCCGACAGGGCCCAGGGCTACACCTTC. Residues: CASSYSDRAQGYTF.

The V call is TRBV4-1, the J call TRBJ2-3, with 8 positions matching TRBD2. V dropped 4 bases and J dropped 0; count of bases not matched to a gene: 3. CDR1 MGHRA and CDR2 YSYEKL come from the germline V gene. The CDR3 consists of 15 residues. Written as DNA, the CDR3 is TGCGCCAGCAGCCCTCAGCGGGGGAGCACAGATACGCAGTATTTT. Its translation: CASSPQRGSTDTQYF.